This T cell receptor (beta chain) was captured in a study of blood T cell repertoires in COVID-19. About the study: Both acute and convalescent COVID-19 samples were obtained from the United States, Italy and Spain. Nucleic acid was either cDNA or gDNA, and it came from T cells, B-cell-depleted T cells, or PBMCs.

In its sample, this clone was seen many times. Original processing methods: Reference gene primer amplification gave nucleated cell count estimates. The repertoire was sequenced with immunoSEQ multiplex PCR; TCRdb's copy has only in-frame clones and lacks some. D and trimming come from the DNA, and the V and J calls and clone size come from that table. This table has approximately 90,000 clones, over 70% appearing once. CDR1 and CDR2 (germline): MNHEY, SVGAGI. There are 14 residues in the CDR3. Trimming removed 0 bases at V and 3 bases at J, with 5 bases between. What was sequenced was peripheral blood. The rearrangement joins TRBV6-5 to TRBJ1-4; D is unresolved. This TCR was sampled from a man in his fifties or sixties with acute or convalescent COVID-19. CDR3 sequence reads: CASSYSEANEKLFF. CDR3 DNA: TGTGCCAGCAGTTACTCGGAGGCTAATGAAAAACTGTTTTTT.